This T cell receptor (beta chain) appears in the sequencing data of a study of blood T cell repertoires in COVID-19. Whole-study context: Whether acute or convalescent, the COVID-19 samples came from the United States, Italy and Spain.

Some clones are missing from TCRdb's copy, which holds only in-frame ones; the method was immunoSEQ multiplex PCR. The sample records roughly 180,000 clones, 81% being singletons. CDR1 and CDR2 (germline): SQVTM, ANQGSEA. There are 14 residues in the CDR3. V was shortened by 0 bases and J by 2 bases, with 9 bases between the two germline ends. Seattle participants joined during active infection and were tracked over time. The sequenced material came from peripheral blood. The clonotype comes from a woman aged 40 to 55 with COVID-19, enrolled during active disease. V and J are TRBV29-1 and TRBJ2-3; D is unclear. CDR3 DNA: TGCAGCGTTGAAGATCGTGGAGCCACAGATACGCAGTATTTT. The encoded protein is CSVEDRGATDTQYF.